The 6 T cell receptor beta chains reported below all come from one sample, sequenced in a study of OX40 agonist ivuxolimab in advanced cancers. Assay: immunoSEQ multiplex PCR; the TCRdb copy retains only in-frame clones and omits some. The sample includes roughly 20,000 clones, about 86% of them seen just once. This specimen consisted of CD4+ or CD8+ T cells sorted from blood, obtained in a trial of the OX40 agonist ivuxolimab. These receptors all come from an adult with an advanced solid tumor such as melanoma, head and neck, liver or kidney cancer.

The rearrangement uses TRBV11-2 and TRBJ2-3; 12 bases match TRBD2. The J segment lost 5 bases and the V segment lost 7 bases, leaving 19 bases of the junction unmatched. Germline values: CDR1 SGHAT, CDR2 FQNNGV. This CDR3 comprises 19 residues. Here the CDR3 DNA reads TGTGCCAGCACCGGGGACAGGGACCTAGCGGGAGGGCCCGGAGATACGCAGTATTTT. Translating gives CASTGDRDLAGGPGDTQYF.

The V gene is TRBV5-8, the J gene TRBJ2-6, with D perhaps matching TRBD1 (6 bases). Germline V CDR1 and CDR2: SGHTS, YDEGEE. The CDR3 has 19 amino acids. The V end was cut by 0 bases, the J end by 1 base, with 17 bases between. CDR3 amino acids: CASSLGGGRQTSGANVLTF. The CDR3 DNA reads TGTGCCAGCAGCTTGGGAGGGGGACGGCAGACATCTGGGGCCAACGTCCTGACTTTC.

V and J are TRBV27 and TRBJ2-7; 13 bases fit TRBD2. The V and J ends lost 8 bases and 7 bases, in that order; junction bases with no gene match: 5. The CDR3 contains 13 residues. The germline V gene has CDR1 MNHEY and CDR2 SMNVEV (reference sequence). The CDR3 here is CASGLAGDREQYF. The CDR3 DNA reads TGTGCCAGCGGACTAGCGGGAGATAGGGAGCAGTACTTC.

This chain links TRBV6-1 with TRBJ1-5; TRBD1 might be the D (6 bases). The germline V gene has CDR1 MNHNS and CDR2 SASEGT. V lost 3 bases to trimming and J lost 6 bases, with 15 bases between them. This CDR3 contains 15 residues. CDR3 sequence reads: CASSDDGGGTQPQHF. As DNA, the CDR3 is TGTGCCAGCAGTGACGATGGGGGCGGCACTCAGCCCCAGCATTTT.

V gene TRBV5-4 combines with J gene TRBJ2-1, with D maybe TRBD1 (6 bases). The CDR3 is 16 residues long. Trimming pared 0 bases from V and 1 base from J, leaving 11 bases between. CDR1 and CDR2 (germline): SGHNT, YYREEE (reference sequence). The CDR3 protein is CASSLEGGLSYNEQFF. DNA of the CDR3: TGTGCCAGCAGCTTGGAAGGGGGTCTTTCCTACAATGAGCAGTTCTTC. The full variable domain, in which reference TRBV5-4 and TRBJ2-1 provide the parts outside the CDR3, is ETGVTQSPTHLIKTRGQQVTLRCSSQSGHNTVSWYQQALGQGPQFIFQYYREEENGRGNFPPRFSGLQFPNYSSELNVNALELDDSALYLCASSLEGGLSYNEQFFGPGTRLTVL.

The rearrangement uses TRBV28 and TRBJ2-6; D is perhaps TRBD1 or TRBD2 (5 bases each). CDR1 MDHEN and CDR2 SYDVKM come from the germline V gene. The CDR3 has 14 residues. The CDR3 here is CASGRNSGANVLTF. Written as DNA, the CDR3 is TGTGCGTCAGGGAGAAACTCTGGGGCCAACGTCCTGACTTTC.